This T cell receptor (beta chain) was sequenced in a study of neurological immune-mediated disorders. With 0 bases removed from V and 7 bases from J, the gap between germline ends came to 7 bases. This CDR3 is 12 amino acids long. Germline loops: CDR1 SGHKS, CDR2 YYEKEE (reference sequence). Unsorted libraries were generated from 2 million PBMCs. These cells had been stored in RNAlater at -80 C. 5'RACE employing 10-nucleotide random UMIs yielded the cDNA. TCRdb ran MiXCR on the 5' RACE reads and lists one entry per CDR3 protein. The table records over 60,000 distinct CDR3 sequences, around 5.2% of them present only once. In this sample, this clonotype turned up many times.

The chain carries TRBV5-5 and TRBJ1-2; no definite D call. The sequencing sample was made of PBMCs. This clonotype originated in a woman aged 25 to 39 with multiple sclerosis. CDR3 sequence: CASSLVNSGYTF. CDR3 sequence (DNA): TGTGCCAGCAGCTTGGTCAACAGTGGCTACACCTTC.